This T cell receptor (beta chain) was sequenced in a study of blood T cell repertoires in COVID-19. For the study at large: Acute and convalescent COVID-19 specimens originated in the United States, Italy and Spain. From T cells, B-cell-depleted T cells, or PBMCs came the material, which was cDNA or gDNA.

Study processing details: Reference gene primers were amplified, and this amplification served to estimate nucleated cell counts. Assay: immunoSEQ multiplex PCR; the TCRdb copy retains only in-frame clones and omits some. Clone size and V and J calls were adopted from that table, with D and trimming inferred from the DNA. The sample records about 42,000 clones, roughly 92% being singletons. This CDR3 is built from 15 residues. Losses at the gene ends were 3 bases for V and 6 bases for J; bases not matched to a gene: 5. CDR1 is MNHEY, CDR2 SVGEGT, per germline. Material: peripheral blood. The chain couples TRBV6-2 or TRBV6-3 to TRBJ2-1; 10 bases are shared with TRBD2. The clonotype comes from a man aged 50 to 59 with active COVID-19. CDR3 bases: TGTGCCAGCAGTTATGGAGCTAGCGGGAGCAATGAGCAGTTCTTC. Its protein product is CASSYGASGSNEQFF.